The TCR beta chain under discussion was sequenced for a study of Ad26.COV2.S vaccination and SARS-CoV-2 variants (dated by TCRdb to about 2021). About the full investigation: Donors in the vaccine arm were drawn from COV1001, a phase I-IIa trial of Ad26.COV2.S in healthy adults that was multicentre, randomized, double-blind and placebo-controlled. Dosing of Ad26.COV2.S was intramuscular, at either 5x10^10 or 1x10^11 viral particles, delivered as one shot or as two shots spaced 56 days apart. Sequencing of the TCRbeta repertoire served to evaluate the specificity and breadth of SARS-CoV-2-reactive T cell receptors following Ad26.COV2.S vaccination. A total of approximately 30 samples were included in the TCR-sequenced set, comprising about 20 Ad26.COV2.S vaccine recipients, 5 placebo recipients and 8 SARS-CoV-2 convalescent individuals. Trial participants were randomized into five groups of five: low-dose or high-dose Ad26.COV2.S given once or twice, or placebo on both occasions. Investigators remained blinded to trial group allocation during experiments and outcome assessment.

The paper's findings and limits, for the study overall: Substantial breadth of spike-specific CD8+ and CD4+ T cell responses was reported after vaccination. Higher spike-specific TCR breadth was observed in Ad26.COV2.S recipients than in placebo recipients (P = 0.0014). Comparing responses between vaccine doses or regimens was not something the study was powered to do. The authors noted that total T cell responses may have been underestimated by the TCR breadth and depth analyses. Comparable non-spike TCR breadth was observed between vaccine and placebo recipients, consistent with only spike being contained in the vaccine.

The treatment or condition label of this sample denotes: roughly 19 received Ad26.COV2.S at low or high dose, single or two shots; five or six received placebo; per-sample allocation not given. For vaccine and placebo recipients, repertoires were sequenced using samples collected on day 63 after the first injection. Between 29 July and 7 August 2020, Cohort 1b enrolled fewer than 30 adults aged 18-55 years at one site in Boston, USA. As a vaccine, Ad26.COV2.S was a replication-incompetent adenovirus type 26 vector that expressed a prefusion-stabilized SARS-CoV-2 spike protein derived from the original Wuhan strain. With respect to this clone: Its antigen target is currently unknown. No per-base quality is available; no much larger clone lies one base away.

The CDR3, cysteine through phenylalanine, is 14 amino acids long. Kept here is only the CDR3 DNA, which spans 42 bases and is read in frame from base 1. The germline V and J ends show losses of 4 bases and 5 bases respectively, and no gene match explains 4 bases of the junction. The germline V gene supplies CDR1 SGHTA and CDR2 FQGTGA. The immunoSEQ Assay was the method used to sequence TCRbeta CDR3 regions. After extraction, genomic DNA underwent amplification by bias-controlled multiplex PCR, followed by high-throughput sequencing. Per the authors' processing: To quantify the absolute abundance of every unique TCRbeta CDR3 region, sequences were collapsed and filtered. Usable DNA was measured by amplifying reference genes present in all nucleated cells, and TCRbeta template counts were normalized to that usable DNA to estimate T cell fraction. Repertoire TCRs were annotated as SARS-CoV-2-specific by exact matching of V gene, CDR3 amino acid sequence and J gene to a known reactive TCR set. MIRA supplied the reference SARS-CoV-2 TCR set, which was filtered for enrichment in COVID-19-positive ImmuneCODE repertoires so that public or cross-reactive TCRs were removed. Using the MIRA antigens, annotated TCRs were further analysed by specific ORF or by position within an ORF. Depth was the summed frequency of annotated unique rearrangements, while breadth was defined as annotated unique rearrangements over total unique productive rearrangements. Two-sided Wilcoxon rank-sum tests were applied when comparing TCR breadth between groups. As stored in TCRdb, this immuneACCESS dataset retains in-frame rearrangements with V and J assigned. A fraction of the clones does not appear; measured against another copy, unresolved V genes explain less than half of the discrepancy, and the remainder lacks a known reason. The V and J calls and clone size were taken over from that table, and D and trimming were inferred from the DNA. Across this sample there are some 350,000 clones, with roughly 88% seen only once. Roughly 6% of the sample lies in the top ten.

This clonotype originated in a person between 18 and 59 years old who received the Ad26.COV2.S COVID-19 vaccine or a placebo. Sequencing was performed on peripheral blood, taken in a trial of Ad26.COV2.S vaccine versus placebo. The chain is encoded by TRBV7-3 joined to TRBJ2-1, and 8 junction bases match TRBD2. This receptor carries the CDR3 CASSSGTSHNEQFF. The nucleotides read TGTGCCAGCAGCTCCGGGACTAGTCACAATGAGCAGTTCTTC. Outside the CDR3, residues come from the reference TRBV7-3 and TRBJ2-1 proteins, so the full variable domain is: GAGVSQTPSNKVTEKGKYVELRCDPISGHTALYWYRQSLGQGPEFLIYFQGTGAADDSGLPNDRFFAVRPEGSVSTLKIQRTERGDSAVYLCASSSGTSHNEQFFGPGTRLTVL.